The clone carrying this T cell receptor beta chain was detected ten times or more. Its antigen is unknown. Unique molecular identifiers were used to barcode this TCRbeta library. TCRdb itself ran the PCR reads through MiXCR, one entry per CDR3 protein. This table holds fewer than 700,000 distinct CDR3 sequences, under 15% found once. These data come from a study of T-cell reconstitution after alpha-beta-depleted transplantation in children. Study outcomes and limitations: Hyperexpanded clones declined; after one year, newly produced T cells mostly supplied diversity. At around two months after transplant, the alpha-beta T cells were reportedly derived from several hundred expanded clones that came from non-depleted graft cells.

V lost 8 bases to trimming and J lost 1 base; unmatched junction nucleotides: 4. The CDR3 sequence is 14 residues long. CDR1 and CDR2 (germline): SQVTM, ANQGSEA. This TCR was recovered from a male patient aged 5 to 17 who had a stem cell transplant for acute myeloid leukemia, so the T cells may come from the graft donor. Sequences were derived from PBMCs, mostly from graft donor cells, sampled 360 days after TCRalphabeta/CD19-depleted stem cell transplant. The chain joins TRBV29-1 to TRBJ2-2; 10 bases fit TRBD1. The CDR3 DNA sequence: TGCAGCTCCAGGACAGGGGGGAACACCGGGGAGCTGTTTTTT. Its protein is CSSRTGGNTGELFF.